This note documents a single TCR beta chain sequence. Generated by immunoSEQ multiplex PCR, the TCRdb table keeps only in-frame clones and is missing some. The table records over 2 million clones, about 95% of them present only once. CD45RO-negative cells were positively selected for CCR7, leaving out terminally differentiated effector memory CD45RA+ cells. Free of recent acute infections or vaccinations, the donors were healthy HIV-negative adults. The data derive from a study of shared clonotypes between healthy human individuals. Background on the study: Per donor, three plates held CD4 naive cells, three held CD4 memory, two held CD8 naive and one held CD8 memory.

The clonotype was recovered from a man aged 18 to 30 in good health. The sequenced material came from naive CD8+ T cells sorted from blood.

CDR3 sequence (DNA): TGTGCCAGAAGCTACGACACTGCCGGGACAACAAGAAACACCATATATTTT. As protein: CARSYDTAGTTRNTIYF. This sequence joins TRBV7-5 and TRBJ1-3; TRBD1, as called in the table, went unchecked against the DNA. TRBV7-5 is classified as a pseudogene. The CDR3 spans 17 residues.